This T cell receptor (beta chain) was sequenced for a study of cytomegalovirus exposure and HLA in healthy donors. Study results and limitations: Most subjects had HLA-A and HLA-B alleles reportedly predicted accurately by TCR beta sequences.

13 Jbeta primers and 60 Vbeta primers were used for the PCR. Data came from immunoSEQ multiplex PCR; TCRdb stores just in-frame clones and leaves some out. The table gives about 170,000 clones; the top ten clones make up around 0.8% of it. All donors participated as healthy donors of bone marrow. Despite likely unrecorded immune exposures, the donors were nominally healthy at the time of sampling. To note about this clone: Its antigen is still unknown.

The V and J ends lost 3 bases and 8 bases respectively, with 22 bases between them. CDR1 is MNHNY, CDR2 SVGAGI, per germline (reference sequence). The CDR3 is made up of 16 amino acids. The chain couples TRBV6-6 to TRBJ1-2; D may be TRBD1 (5 bases). The sequenced sample consisted of PBMCs. This receptor was taken from a woman under 30 in good health and CMV-seropositive. CDR3 sequence reads: CASSYPPGVSSEGYTF. CDR3 DNA sequence: TGTGCCAGCAGTTATCCCCCGGGGGTGTCCTCGGAGGGCTACACCTTC.